The sequence of this T cell receptor (beta chain) was determined in a study of shared clonotypes between healthy human individuals. Study results and caveats: Among donors, sharing of clonotypes was expected to be affected by sequencing depth. Naive subsets typically showed greater estimated richness than memory subsets.

At the deep level, the assay was run. Every subset's genomic DNA went evenly onto several immunoSEQ plates. The protocol was immunoSEQ multiplex PCR, while the TCRdb copy is restricted to in-frame clones and leaves out a portion. Of about 2.3 million clones detected, approximately 93% appear once; the ten largest clones hold about 0.41%. Worth noting for this clone: The antigen is unknown.

The V gene's germline CDR1 is MNHNS and CDR2 SASEGT. Trimming took 5 bases from V and 4 from J, leaving 14 bases between them. The CDR3 runs to 14 residues. Source material: naive CD4+ T cells from PBMCs. Subset indicated: CD45RA+ positively selected. The chain links TRBV6-1 to TRBJ1-2, with D maybe TRBD1 (6 bases). The clonotype originates from a man aged 18 to 29 in good health. Some clones in this sample may be carry-over from other donors' samples. As DNA, the CDR3 is TGTGCCAGCAGTAGACAGGTACTTGGCTATGGCTACACCTTC. The encoded protein is CASSRQVLGYGYTF.